These T cell receptor beta chains were read from a single sample in a study of STAT5B mutations in CD4+ large granular lymphocyte leukemia. Profiled with immunoSEQ multiplex PCR; TCRdb holds only in-frame clones, not every one. The sample yields just over 40,000 clones, less than 85% seen once. Sequencing was carried out using CD4+ T cells from blood buffy coats. These receptors all come from a human donor in good health. The CDR3 runs from the conserved cysteine through the conserved F or W. The D gene is left open where the match is weak. A row's size may be missing; if present it is once, few, many or a size class.

-	TRBV10-3	TRBJ2-7	TRBD2	TGTGCCATCAGTGTGCGGGAGGGGGGCTACGAGCAGTACTTC	CAISVREGGYEQYF
-	TRBV9	TRBJ2-3	-	TGTGCCAGCAGCGTAGTGTCAGGGGATGGTACGCAGTATTTT	CASSVVSGDGTQYF
-	TRBV5-4	TRBJ2-5	-	TGTGCCAGCAGCCACCACATAGAACTGGAGACCCAGTACTTC	CASSHHIELETQYF
-	TRBV6-5	TRBJ2-4	-	TGTGCCAGCAGTTACTCCCCGGGGACGGGAAACATTCAGTACTTC	CASSYSPGTGNIQYF
few	TRBV2	TRBJ1-5	TRBD1	TGTGCCAGCAGTGTTGGAACAGGGGATCAGCCCCAGCATTTT	CASSVGTGDQPQHF
-	TRBV28	TRBJ2-7	TRBD2	TGTGCCAGCAGTCGTAGCGGGGGGTTTGGCTACGAGCAGTACTTC	CASSRSGGFGYEQYF
once	TRBV11-2	TRBJ2-7	TRBD2	TGTGCCAGCAGCCCTCTCCGGGGGGGGCCAATCTCCTACGAGCAGTACTTC	CASSPLRGGPISYEQYF
-	TRBV5-4	TRBJ2-2	-	TGTGCCAGCAGCTTGGATCGGCTAGTCGCCGGGGAGCTGTTTTTT	CASSLDRLVAGELFF
-	TRBV15	TRBJ1-5	-	TGTGCCACCAGCAGAGATGGTCAGATTAGCAATCAGCCCCAGCATTTT	CATSRDGQISNQPQHF
-	TRBV7-2	TRBJ2-7	TRBD2	TGTGCCAGCAGCTTTCAGCAAGGACTAGCGGTCGAGCAGTACTTC	CASSFQQGLAVEQYF
-	TRBV18	TRBJ2-7	-	TGTGCCAGCTCACAGGACGACCCCGAGCAGTACTTC	CASSQDDPEQYF
few	TRBV20-1	TRBJ1-1	-	TGCAGTGCTAGCCAGGGAGTTGAAGCTTTCTTT	CSASQGVEAFF
-	TRBV4-2	TRBJ2-7	-	TGTGCCAGCAGCCAATACCGGGACACGGACCACACCTACGAGCAGTACTTC	CASSQYRDTDHTYEQYF
-	TRBV6-6	TRBJ1-2	-	TGTGCCAGCAGTTACTCGGGGACGGGCAACTATGGCTACACCTTC	CASSYSGTGNYGYTF
-	TRBV10-3	TRBJ1-2	TRBD1	TGTGCCATCGGACAGGGAGAAGGTGGCTACACCTTC	CAIGQGEGGYTF
-	TRBV19	TRBJ1-2	TRBD1	TGTGCCAGTAGTATAGAGACAGGGATAGGGTATGGCTACACCTTC	CASSIETGIGYGYTF
-	TRBV7-2	TRBJ1-1	-	TGTGCCAGCAGCTTATTTGCCAGTATAAACACTGAAGCTTTCTTT	CASSLFASINTEAFF
-	TRBV7-3	TRBJ2-2	TRBD1	TGTGCCAGCAGCTTAACAGGTGAGGGGGCGGCGGGTACCGGGGAGCTGTTTTTT	CASSLTGEGAAGTGELFF
-	TRBV7-2	TRBJ2-5	-	TGTGCCAGCAGCTTCCCCGGGCGGGTTGAGACCCAGTACTTC	CASSFPGRVETQYF
-	TRBV2	TRBJ2-3	-	TGTGCCAGCAACAGTCTTACGACAGATACGCAGTATTTT	CASNSLTTDTQYF
-	TRBV2	TRBJ2-1	-	TGTGCCAGCACTCCGGGTGCTCTAGATCCCTACAATGAGCAGTTCTTC	CASTPGALDPYNEQFF
-	TRBV6-6	TRBJ2-1	-	TGTGCCAGCAGTTACGAGGGTCAGGAGCAGTTCTTC	CASSYEGQEQFF
-	TRBV4-3	TRBJ2-1	TRBD1	TGCGCCAGCAGCCAAAACCAGGGGGCCTACAATGAGCAGTTCTTC	CASSQNQGAYNEQFF
-	TRBV9	TRBJ2-3	-	TGTGCCAGCAGCGGGCGGGGTAGGGCAGATACGCAGTATTTT	CASSGRGRADTQYF
once	TRBV19	TRBJ1-1	-	TGTGCCAGTATCCCTTTCGGCAGGGTCGCTGAAGCTTTCTTT	CASIPFGRVAEAFF
once	TRBV7-9	TRBJ1-6	-	TGTGCCAGCACCCATTGGCGGACTGATAATTCACCCCTCCACTTT	CASTHWRTDNSPLHF
-	TRBV5-1	TRBJ2-1	-	TGCGCCAGCAGCTTTAGCGGACCGACAGGGTACAATGAGCAGTTCTTC	CASSFSGPTGYNEQFF
-	TRBV10-1	TRBJ2-3	-	TGCGCCAGCAGTCCAAGATTATCAGATACGCAGTATTTT	CASSPRLSDTQYF
once	TRBV5-8	TRBJ1-1	-	TGTGCCAGCAGCTTGGAGGGGATTGTCACTGAAGCTTTCTTT	CASSLEGIVTEAFF
-	TRBV6-5	TRBJ1-1	-	TGTGCCAGCAGCCGCCTAGGGGCCCCGAACACTGAAGCTTTCTTT	CASSRLGAPNTEAFF
-	TRBV9	TRBJ1-1	TRBD1	TGTGCCAGCAGCGTAGGTTCGGGACAGGGTGGTGAAGCTTTCTTT	CASSVGSGQGGEAFF
-	TRBV18	TRBJ2-7	-	TGTGCCAGCTCACCTATAGAGGGATCCTACGAGCAGTACTTC	CASSPIEGSYEQYF
once	TRBV5-1	TRBJ1-6	TRBD1	TGCGCCAGCAGCTTGACAGGGGTAGATTTTTCACCCCTCCACTTT	CASSLTGVDFSPLHF
-	TRBV7-9	TRBJ1-2	TRBD1	TGTGCCAGCAGCTTGGCACCGGGACAGGGGGACTATGGCTACACCTTC	CASSLAPGQGDYGYTF
-	TRBV5-5	TRBJ1-1	-	TGTGCCAGCAGCTGGGGTGGCAGTAAAAACACTGAAGCTTTCTTT	CASSWGGSKNTEAFF
-	TRBV6-5	TRBJ1-6	TRBD1	TGTGCCAGCAGTTGGGACAGAAATAATTCACCCCTCCACTTT	CASSWDRNNSPLHF
-	TRBV5-6	TRBJ1-2	-	TGTGCCAGCAGCAAGGGCCTTACTAACTATGGCTACACCTTC	CASSKGLTNYGYTF
-	TRBV9	TRBJ2-1	-	TGTGCCAGCAGCACCCAACCGGGGGAGCAGTTCTTC	CASSTQPGEQFF
-	TRBV19	TRBJ2-2	-	TGTGCCAGCCGTTCCGCGATCCTCGTTACCGGGGAGCTGTTTTTT	CASRSAILVTGELFF
-	TRBV7-9	TRBJ1-4	-	TGTGCCAGCAGCTTAGGGGGGGATGAAAAACTGTTTTTT	CASSLGGDEKLFF
-	TRBV6-1	TRBJ2-7	TRBD2	TGTGCCAGCAAGGCCTATCTAGCGGGAGCGGCTGAGCAGTACTTC	CASKAYLAGAAEQYF
-	TRBV15	TRBJ2-1	-	TGTGCCACCAGCAGCAGTTTGATCAATGAGCAGTTCTTC	CATSSSLINEQFF
-	TRBV27	TRBJ2-7	-	TGTGCCAGCAGTTTATTAGGCCGGGGCAGCTCCTACGAGCAGTACTTC	CASSLLGRGSSYEQYF